The sequence of this T cell receptor (beta chain) was determined in a study of technical replicates of blood from several donors. Profiled with immunoSEQ multiplex PCR; TCRdb holds only in-frame clones, not every one. The sample has tens of thousands of clones; around 86% are singletons. The CDR3 runs to 12 residues. Germline lookup yields CDR1 LNHNV and CDR2 YYDKDF (reference sequence). V lost 3 bases to trimming and J lost 8 bases; unmatched junction nucleotides: 4. The V and J genes are TRBV15 and TRBJ2-7, with 7 bases identical to TRBD1. The clonotype originates from a human donor in good health. Some clones in this sample may be carry-over from other donors' samples. Sequenced: PBMCs. The CDR3 loop reads CATSRQQGKQYF. CDR3 DNA sequence: TGTGCCACCAGCAGGCAACAGGGGAAGCAGTACTTC.